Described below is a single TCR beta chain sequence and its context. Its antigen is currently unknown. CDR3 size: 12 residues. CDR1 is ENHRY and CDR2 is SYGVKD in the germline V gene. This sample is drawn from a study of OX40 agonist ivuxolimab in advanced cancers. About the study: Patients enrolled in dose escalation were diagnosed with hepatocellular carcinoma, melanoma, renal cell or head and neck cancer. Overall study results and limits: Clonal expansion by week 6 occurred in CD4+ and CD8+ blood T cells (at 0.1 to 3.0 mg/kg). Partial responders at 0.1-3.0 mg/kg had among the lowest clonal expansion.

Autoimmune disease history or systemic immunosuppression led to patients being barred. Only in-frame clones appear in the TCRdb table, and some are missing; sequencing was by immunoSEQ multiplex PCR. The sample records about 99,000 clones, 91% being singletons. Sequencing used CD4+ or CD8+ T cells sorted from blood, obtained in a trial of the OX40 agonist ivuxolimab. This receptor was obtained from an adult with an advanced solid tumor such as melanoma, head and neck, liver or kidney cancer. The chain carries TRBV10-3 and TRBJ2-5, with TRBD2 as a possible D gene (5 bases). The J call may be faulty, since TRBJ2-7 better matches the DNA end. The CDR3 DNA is TGTGCCATCGGACGGACTCCCTACGAGCAGTACTTC. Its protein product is CAIGRTPYEQYF.